These T cell receptor beta chains were read from a single sample in a study of molecular identifiers for immune sequencing clone quantification. One entry per CDR3 protein results from TCRdb running MiXCR on the PCR reads. The top ten clones hold around 7% of a sample with over 35,000 distinct CDR3 sequences, under 20% of them seen once. Sequencing input: naive CD8+ T cells from blood, with Jurkat cell RNA spiked in. The receptor source for this set is a human donor in good health. Some libraries in this study had Jurkat cell RNA spiked in. The CDR3 runs from the conserved cysteine through the conserved F or W. D genes are given only for firm matches. Size is omitted from some rows. Given values are once, few, many or a class for expanded clones.

clone_size d_call j_call v_call cdr3_nt cdr3_aa
many NA TRBJ2-7 TRBV7-8 TGTGCCAGCAGCCAGGGGACCGGATACGAGCAGTACTTC CASSQGTGYEQYF
many NA TRBJ1-5 TRBV18 TGTGCCAGCTCCCAAATAGGGAGCAATCAGCCCCAGCATTTT CASSQIGSNQPQHF
many TRBD1 TRBJ1-1 TRBV28 TGTGCCAGCAGTCCCATCCAGGGGGCCAACACTGAAGCTTTCTTT CASSPIQGANTEAFF
NA NA TRBJ1-5 TRBV28 TGTGCCAGCAGTTTATGGGGACCGTATAGCAATCAGCCCCAGCATTTT CASSLWGPYSNQPQHF
few TRBD1 TRBJ2-5 TRBV3-1 TGTGCCAGCAGCTCCGGGACAGGGGGCGCGGGTAGGGAGACCCAGTACTTC CASSSGTGGAGRETQYF
few TRBD2 TRBJ2-5 TRBV29-1 TGCAGCGTCCCCATGGGGGGCGCGGGAGGGCCATGGGAGACCCAGTACTTC CSVPMGGAGGPWETQYF
many NA TRBJ2-3 TRBV25-1 TGTGCCAGCAGTGCTTACAACACAGATACGCAGTATTTT CASSAYNTDTQYF
few NA TRBJ2-1 TRBV7-2 TGTGCCAGCAGCGACACCTACAATGAGCAGTTCTTC CASSDTYNEQFF
many NA TRBJ1-2 TRBV5-1 TGCGCCAGCAGCAACCCGGGACACCTGTATGGTGGCTACACCTTC CASSNPGHLYGGYTF
many TRBD2 TRBJ2-7 TRBV12-3/TRBV12-4 TGTGCCAGCAGTTTACTAGCGGGAGGTTCCTACGAGCAGTACTTC CASSLLAGGSYEQYF
NA TRBD2 TRBJ2-7 TRBV13 TGTGCCAGCAGCATTGCGGGAGTGTACGGGCAGTACTTC CASSIAGVYGQYF
NA TRBD1 TRBJ2-5 TRBV6-6 TGTGCCAGCACCGACAGGGTGACAGGGGAGACCCAGTACTTC CASTDRVTGETQYF
few TRBD2 TRBJ2-1 TRBV29-1 TGCAGCGTTGCTGGACTAGCGGGAGTCGCGGAGCAGTTCTTC CSVAGLAGVAEQFF
many NA TRBJ2-1 TRBV21-1 TGTGCCAGCAGCAAAGATAGGCTAGCGGGAGGGCCTGGTGAGCAGTTCTTC CASSKDRLAGGPGEQFF
NA NA TRBJ1-2 TRBV29-1 TGCAGCGTTGATGACTATGGCTACACCTTC CSVDDYGYTF
many TRBD2 TRBJ2-1 TRBV19 TGTGCCAGTAGCACACTAGCGGGAGGGCCCAATGAGCAGTTCTTC CASSTLAGGPNEQFF
many NA TRBJ2-5 TRBV29-1 TGCAGCGTTGAAGAACCGGGGCAAGAGACCCAGTACTTC CSVEEPGQETQYF
many NA TRBJ2-2 TRBV12-3/TRBV12-4 TGTGCCAGCAGTTTAGCCCCAGCGGTCGGGGAGCTGTTTTTT CASSLAPAVGELFF
many TRBD1 TRBJ2-7 TRBV5-1 TGCGCCAGCAGCTGGGGACAGCATTCCCTTTACGAGCAGTACTTC CASSWGQHSLYEQYF
NA TRBD1 TRBJ2-1 TRBV7-3 TGTGCCAGCAGCCTAACAGGGGGCTATAGGGCTGAGCAGTTCTTC CASSLTGGYRAEQFF
many TRBD2 TRBJ2-3 TRBV28 TGTGCCAGCAGCCCAGCGGGAGGTGGAACAGATACGCAGTATTTT CASSPAGGGTDTQYF
medium-sized NA TRBJ2-1 TRBV7-9 TGTGCCAGCAGCTTAGAGCCCGATGAGCAGTTCTTC CASSLEPDEQFF
many TRBD2 TRBJ2-6 TRBV27 TGTGCCAGCAGTTTTTTGTCCGGGAGGGCCTCTGGGGCCAACGTCCTGACTTTC CASSFLSGRASGANVLTF
few TRBD1 TRBJ2-7 TRBV23-1 TGCGCCTCAAATCACAGGGGCGAGCAGTACTTC CASNHRGEQYF
NA TRBD1 TRBJ2-7 TRBV4-3 TGCGCCAGCAGCCAAACCGGGACAGGGTCTTACTACGAGCAGTACTTC CASSQTGTGSYYEQYF
many TRBD2 TRBJ2-1 TRBV19 TGTGCCAGTAGTCTAGGACTAGCGGGGGAGCAGTTCTTC CASSLGLAGEQFF
many NA TRBJ1-1 TRBV5-6 TGTGCCAGCAGCTTGGATCCGGGTATGAACACTGAAGCTTTCTTT CASSLDPGMNTEAFF
few NA TRBJ2-1 TRBV7-9 TGTGCCAGCGGTTTGCGAAGCTCCTACAATGAGCAGTTCTTC CASGLRSSYNEQFF
NA TRBD1 TRBJ1-1 TRBV6-5 TGTGCCACACAGGCGGGACAGGGGACTGAAGCTTTCTTT CATQAGQGTEAFF